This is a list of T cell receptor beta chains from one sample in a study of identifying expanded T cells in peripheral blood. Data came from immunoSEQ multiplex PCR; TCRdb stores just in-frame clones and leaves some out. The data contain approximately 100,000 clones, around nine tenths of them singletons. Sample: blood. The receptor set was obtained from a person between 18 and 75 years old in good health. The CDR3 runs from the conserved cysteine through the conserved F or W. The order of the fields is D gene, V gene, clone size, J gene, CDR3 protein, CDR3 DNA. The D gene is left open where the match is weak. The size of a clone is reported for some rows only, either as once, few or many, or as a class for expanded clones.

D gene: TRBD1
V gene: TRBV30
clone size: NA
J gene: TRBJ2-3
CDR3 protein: CAWGAQGSPGDTQYF
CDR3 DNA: TGTGCCTGGGGTGCACAGGGGTCCCCGGGAGATACGCAGTATTTT

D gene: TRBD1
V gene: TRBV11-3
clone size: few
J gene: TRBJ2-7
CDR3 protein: CASSLGRQGYEQYF
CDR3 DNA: TGTGCCAGCAGCTTAGGACGACAGGGCTACGAGCAGTACTTC

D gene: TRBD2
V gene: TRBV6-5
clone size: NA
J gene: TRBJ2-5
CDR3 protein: CASSYGGGAGQTQYF
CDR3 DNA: TGTGCCAGCAGTTATGGCGGGGGGGCCGGCCAGACCCAGTACTTC

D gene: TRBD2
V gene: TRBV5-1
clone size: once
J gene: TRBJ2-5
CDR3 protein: CASSLIQRGRETQYF
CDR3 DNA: TGCGCCAGCAGCCTAATCCAGCGGGGCCGGGAGACCCAGTACTTC

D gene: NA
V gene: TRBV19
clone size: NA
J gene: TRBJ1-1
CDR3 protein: CASSSSMNTEAFF
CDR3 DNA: TGTGCCAGTAGCAGTTCGATGAACACTGAAGCTTTCTTT

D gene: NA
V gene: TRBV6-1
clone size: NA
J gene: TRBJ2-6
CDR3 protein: CASSETDSSGANVLTF
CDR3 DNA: TGTGCCAGCAGTGAAACGGATAGCTCTGGGGCCAACGTCCTGACTTTC

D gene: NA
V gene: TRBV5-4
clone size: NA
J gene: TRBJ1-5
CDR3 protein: CASSFGGGGNQPQHF
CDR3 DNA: TGTGCCAGCAGCTTCGGGGGGGGCGGCAATCAGCCCCAGCATTTT

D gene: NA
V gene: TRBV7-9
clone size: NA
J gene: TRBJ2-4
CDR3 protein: CASSLHFGRGNIQYF
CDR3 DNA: TGTGCCAGCAGCTTACACTTCGGGAGAGGGAACATTCAGTACTTC

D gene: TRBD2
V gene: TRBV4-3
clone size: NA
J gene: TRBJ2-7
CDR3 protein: CASSQAYSGLSSYEQYF
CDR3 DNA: TGCGCCAGCAGCCAGGCCTATAGCGGGCTCAGCTCCTACGAGCAGTACTTC

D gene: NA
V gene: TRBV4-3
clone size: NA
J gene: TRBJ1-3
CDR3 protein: CASATFSGNTIYF
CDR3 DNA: TGCGCCAGCGCCACATTCTCTGGAAACACCATATATTTT

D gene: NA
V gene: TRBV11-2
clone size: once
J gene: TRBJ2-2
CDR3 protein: CASSHEGRTRTGELFF
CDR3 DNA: TGTGCCAGCAGCCATGAGGGCAGGACCCGAACCGGGGAGCTGTTTTTT

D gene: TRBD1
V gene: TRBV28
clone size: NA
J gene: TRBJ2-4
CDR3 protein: CASSLFPQGARAKNIQYF
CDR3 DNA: TGTGCCAGCAGTTTATTCCCACAGGGGGCGCGGGCCAAAAACATTCAGTACTTC

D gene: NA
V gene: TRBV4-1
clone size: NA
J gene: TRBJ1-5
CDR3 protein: CASSQDGLRNQPQHF
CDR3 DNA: TGCGCCAGCAGCCAAGACGGACTGCGTAATCAGCCCCAGCATTTT

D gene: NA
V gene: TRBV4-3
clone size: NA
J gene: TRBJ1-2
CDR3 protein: CASSQDRGGVYGYTF
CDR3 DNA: TGCGCCAGCAGCCAAGATCGGGGGGGGGTTTATGGCTACACCTTC

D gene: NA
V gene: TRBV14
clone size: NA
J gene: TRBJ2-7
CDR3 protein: CASSQVQLLSSYEQYF
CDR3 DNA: TGTGCCAGCAGCCAAGTACAGTTATTAAGCTCCTACGAGCAGTACTTC

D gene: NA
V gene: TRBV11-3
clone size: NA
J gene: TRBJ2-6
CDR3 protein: CASSLDQGGTAGANVLTF
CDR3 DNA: TGTGCCAGCAGCTTAGATCAGGGAGGGACAGCTGGGGCCAACGTCCTGACTTTC

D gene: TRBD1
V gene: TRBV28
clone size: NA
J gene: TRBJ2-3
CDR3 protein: CASSTTGEADTQYF
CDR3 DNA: TGTGCCAGCAGTACGACAGGGGAGGCAGATACGCAGTATTTT

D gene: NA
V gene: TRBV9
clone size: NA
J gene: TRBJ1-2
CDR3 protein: CASSVATINYGYTF
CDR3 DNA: TGTGCCAGCAGCGTTGCCACCATAAACTATGGCTACACCTTC

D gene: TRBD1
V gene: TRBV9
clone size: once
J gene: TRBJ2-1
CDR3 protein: CASTPQGVGTYNEQFF
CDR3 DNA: TGTGCCAGCACCCCACAGGGGGTCGGCACCTACAATGAGCAGTTCTTC

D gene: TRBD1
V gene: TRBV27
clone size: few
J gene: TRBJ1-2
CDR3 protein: CASSTSGQGVNGYTF
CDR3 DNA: TGTGCCAGCAGTACCTCGGGACAGGGGGTAAATGGCTACACCTTC

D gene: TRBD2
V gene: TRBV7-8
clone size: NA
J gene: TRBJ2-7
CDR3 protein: CASSLVLAGREQYF
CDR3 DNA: TGTGCCAGCAGCTTGGTGCTAGCGGGGAGGGAGCAGTACTTC

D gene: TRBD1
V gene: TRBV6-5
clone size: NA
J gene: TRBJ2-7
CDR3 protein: CASSLGQGYEQYF
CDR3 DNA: TGTGCCAGCAGTTTAGGACAGGGCTACGAGCAGTACTTC

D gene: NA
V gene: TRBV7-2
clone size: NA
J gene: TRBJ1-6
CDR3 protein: CASSLDGALTNSPLHF
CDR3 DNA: TGTGCCAGCAGCTTAGATGGGGCCTTGACGAATTCACCCCTCCACTTT

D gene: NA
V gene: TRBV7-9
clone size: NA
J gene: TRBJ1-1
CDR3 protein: CASSLGGGEIEAFF
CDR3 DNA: TGTGCCAGCAGCTTAGGTGGGGGGGAAATTGAAGCTTTCTTT

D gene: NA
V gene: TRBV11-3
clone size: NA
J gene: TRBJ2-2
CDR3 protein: CASSFTYTGELFF
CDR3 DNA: TGTGCCAGCAGCTTTACTTACACCGGGGAGCTGTTTTTT

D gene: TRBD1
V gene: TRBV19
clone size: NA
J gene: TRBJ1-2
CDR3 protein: CASSLTGPNYGYTF
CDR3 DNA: TGTGCCAGTAGTCTGACAGGGCCTAACTATGGCTACACCTTC

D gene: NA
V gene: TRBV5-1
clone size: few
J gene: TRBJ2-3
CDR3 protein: CASSLIRGGPRTDTQYF
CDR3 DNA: TGCGCCAGCAGCTTAATACGCGGGGGCCCACGGACAGATACGCAGTATTTT

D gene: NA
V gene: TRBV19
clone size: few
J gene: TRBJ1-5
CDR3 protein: CASSYSSVSNQPQHF
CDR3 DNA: TGTGCCAGTAGCTATTCAAGCGTTAGCAATCAGCCCCAGCATTTT

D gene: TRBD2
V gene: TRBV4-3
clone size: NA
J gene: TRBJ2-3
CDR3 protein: CASSQAAAGVSTDTQYF
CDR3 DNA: TGCGCCAGCAGCCAAGCTGCAGCGGGGGTGTCCACAGATACGCAGTATTTT

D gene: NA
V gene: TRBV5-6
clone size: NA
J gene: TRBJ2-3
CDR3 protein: CASREGGADTQYF
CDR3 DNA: TGTGCCAGCAGAGAGGGGGGTGCAGATACGCAGTATTTT

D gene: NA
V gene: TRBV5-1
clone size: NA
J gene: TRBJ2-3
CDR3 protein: CASRLHPFTDTQYF
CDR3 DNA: TGCGCCAGCCGACTACACCCTTTCACAGATACGCAGTATTTT

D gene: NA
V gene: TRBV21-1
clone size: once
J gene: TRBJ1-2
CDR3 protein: CASSKDSIRVNRSNYGYTF
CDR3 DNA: TGTGCCAGCAGCAAAGATTCGATAAGGGTCAACCGATCTAACTATGGCTACACCTTC

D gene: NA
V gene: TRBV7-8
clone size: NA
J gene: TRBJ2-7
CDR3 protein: CASSPGEFSYEQYF
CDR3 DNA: TGTGCCAGCAGCCCGGGGGAGTTCTCCTACGAGCAGTACTTC

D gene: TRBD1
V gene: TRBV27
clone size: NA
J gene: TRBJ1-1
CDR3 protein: CASSPDRGPNTEAFF
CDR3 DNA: TGTGCCAGCAGTCCAGACAGGGGACCGAACACTGAAGCTTTCTTT

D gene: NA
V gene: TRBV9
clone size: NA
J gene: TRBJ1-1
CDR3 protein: CASSVEPGNTEAFF
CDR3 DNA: TGTGCCAGCAGCGTAGAGCCGGGAAACACTGAAGCTTTCTTT

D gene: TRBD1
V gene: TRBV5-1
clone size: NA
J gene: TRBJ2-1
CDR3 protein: CASSLTGQGGDEQFF
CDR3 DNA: TGCGCCAGCAGCTTGACTGGACAGGGAGGCGATGAGCAGTTCTTC

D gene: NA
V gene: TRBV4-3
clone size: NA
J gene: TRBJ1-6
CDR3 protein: CASSQDRVIDSPLHF
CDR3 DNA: TGCGCCAGCAGCCAAGACAGGGTTATAGATTCACCCCTCCACTTT

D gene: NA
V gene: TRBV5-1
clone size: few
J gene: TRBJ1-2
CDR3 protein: CASSLGGDYGYTF
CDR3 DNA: TGCGCCAGCAGCTTGGGCGGAGACTATGGCTACACCTTC

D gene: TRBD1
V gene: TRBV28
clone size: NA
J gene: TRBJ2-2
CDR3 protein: CASSLTGQGKTGELFF
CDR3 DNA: TGTGCCAGCAGTTTAACGGGACAGGGGAAGACCGGGGAGCTGTTTTTT

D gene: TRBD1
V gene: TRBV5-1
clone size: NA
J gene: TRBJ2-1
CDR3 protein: CASSGSGTVRHEQFF
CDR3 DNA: TGCGCCAGCAGCGGTTCCGGGACAGTTCGGCATGAGCAGTTCTTC

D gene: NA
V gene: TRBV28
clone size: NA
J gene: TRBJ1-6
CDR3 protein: CASGTPGTLVLYNSPLHF
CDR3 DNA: TGTGCCAGCGGGACCCCCGGAACGCTCGTTCTATATAATTCACCCCTCCACTTT

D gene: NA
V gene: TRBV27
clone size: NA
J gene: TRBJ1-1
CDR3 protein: CASRHLRGPTEAFF
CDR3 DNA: TGTGCCAGCAGACACCTCCGGGGCCCTACTGAAGCTTTCTTT

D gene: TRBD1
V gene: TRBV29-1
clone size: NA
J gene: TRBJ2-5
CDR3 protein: CSVEAGQGARTQYF
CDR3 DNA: TGCAGCGTTGAAGCCGGACAGGGGGCTCGGACCCAGTACTTC

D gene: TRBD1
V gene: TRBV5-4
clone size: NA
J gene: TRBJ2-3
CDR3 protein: CASSLWGQTPSTDTQYF
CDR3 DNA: TGTGCCAGCAGCTTGTGGGGACAGACGCCTAGCACAGATACGCAGTATTTT

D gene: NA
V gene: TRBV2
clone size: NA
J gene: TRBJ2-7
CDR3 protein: CAGPKGHNSYEQYF
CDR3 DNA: TGTGCCGGACCAAAGGGACATAACTCCTACGAGCAGTACTTC

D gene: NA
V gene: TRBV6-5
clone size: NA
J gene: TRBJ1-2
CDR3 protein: CASSKQPADNYGYTF
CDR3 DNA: TGTGCCAGCAGTAAACAACCGGCAGATAACTATGGCTACACCTTC

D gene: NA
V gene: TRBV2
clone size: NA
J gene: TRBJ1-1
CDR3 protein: CASEGQSTEAFF
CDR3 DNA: TGTGCCAGCGAAGGACAGTCCACTGAAGCTTTCTTT

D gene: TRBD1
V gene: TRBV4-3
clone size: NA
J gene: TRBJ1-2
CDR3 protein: CASSQDKSNGRGGGYTF
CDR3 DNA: TGCGCCAGCAGCCAAGATAAGTCAAATGGAAGAGGGGGCGGCTACACCTTC

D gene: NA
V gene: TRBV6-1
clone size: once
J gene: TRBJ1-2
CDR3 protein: CASSEGPDFYGYTF
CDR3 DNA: TGTGCCAGCAGTGAAGGACCAGACTTCTATGGCTACACCTTC

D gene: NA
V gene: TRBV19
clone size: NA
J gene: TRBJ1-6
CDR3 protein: CASSVTGLNSPLHF
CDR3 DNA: TGTGCCAGTAGTGTCACAGGGCTCAATTCACCCCTCCACTTT

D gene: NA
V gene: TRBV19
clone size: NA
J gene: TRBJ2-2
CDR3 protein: CASSILPLGAGELFF
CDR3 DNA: TGTGCCAGTAGTATATTGCCTCTAGGGGCCGGGGAGCTGTTTTTT